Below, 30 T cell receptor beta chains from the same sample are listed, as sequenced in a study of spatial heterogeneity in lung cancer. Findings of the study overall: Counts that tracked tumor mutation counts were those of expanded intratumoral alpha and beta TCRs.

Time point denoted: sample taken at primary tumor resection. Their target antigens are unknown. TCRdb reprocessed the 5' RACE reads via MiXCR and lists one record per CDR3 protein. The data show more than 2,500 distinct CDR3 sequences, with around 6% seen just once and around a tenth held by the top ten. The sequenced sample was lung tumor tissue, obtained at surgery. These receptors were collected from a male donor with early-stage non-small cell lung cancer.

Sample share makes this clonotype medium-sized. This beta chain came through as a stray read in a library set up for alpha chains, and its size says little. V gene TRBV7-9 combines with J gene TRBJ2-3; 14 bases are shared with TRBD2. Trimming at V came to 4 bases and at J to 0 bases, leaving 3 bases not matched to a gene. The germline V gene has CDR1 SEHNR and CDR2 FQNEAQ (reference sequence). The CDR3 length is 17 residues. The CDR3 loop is CASSSGLAGASTDTQYF. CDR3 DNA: TGTGCCAGCAGCTCGGGACTAGCGGGGGCGAGCACAGATACGCAGTATTTT.

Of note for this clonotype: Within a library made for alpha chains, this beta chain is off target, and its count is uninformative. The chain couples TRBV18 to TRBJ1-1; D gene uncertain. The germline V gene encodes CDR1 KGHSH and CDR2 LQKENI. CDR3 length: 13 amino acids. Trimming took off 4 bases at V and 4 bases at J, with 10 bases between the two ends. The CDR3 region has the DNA TGTGCCAGCTCACAGGGATCGAGCACTGAAGCTTTCTTT. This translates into CASSQGSSTEAFF.

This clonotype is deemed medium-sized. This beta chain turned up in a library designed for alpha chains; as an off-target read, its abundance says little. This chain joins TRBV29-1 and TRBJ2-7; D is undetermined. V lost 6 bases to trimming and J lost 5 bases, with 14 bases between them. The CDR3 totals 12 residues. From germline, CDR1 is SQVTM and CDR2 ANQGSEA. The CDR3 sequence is CSVRTRADEQYF. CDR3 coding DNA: TGCAGCGTCCGCACCCGGGCCGACGAGCAGTACTTC.

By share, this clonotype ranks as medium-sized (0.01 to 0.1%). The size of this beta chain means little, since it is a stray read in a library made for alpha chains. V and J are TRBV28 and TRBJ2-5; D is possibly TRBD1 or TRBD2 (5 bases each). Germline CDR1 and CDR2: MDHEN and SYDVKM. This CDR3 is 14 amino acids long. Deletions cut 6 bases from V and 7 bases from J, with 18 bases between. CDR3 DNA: TGTGCCAGCAGGAAGGGACCACCCTTGGGGACCCAGTACTTC. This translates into CASRKGPPLGTQYF. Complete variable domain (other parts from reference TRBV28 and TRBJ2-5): DVKVTQSSRYLVKRTGEKVFLECVQDMDHENMFWYRQDPGLGLRLIYFSYDVKMKEKGDIPEGYSVSREKKERFSLILESASTNQTSMYLCASRKGPPLGTQYFGPGTRLLVL.

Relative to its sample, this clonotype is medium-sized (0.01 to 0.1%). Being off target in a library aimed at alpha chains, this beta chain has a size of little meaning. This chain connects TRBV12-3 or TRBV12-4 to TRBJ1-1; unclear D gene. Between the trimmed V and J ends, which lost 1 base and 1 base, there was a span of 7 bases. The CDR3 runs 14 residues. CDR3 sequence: CASSLGRKNTEAFF. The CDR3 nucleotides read TGTGCCAGCAGTTTAGGCAGAAAGAACACTGAAGCTTTCTTT.

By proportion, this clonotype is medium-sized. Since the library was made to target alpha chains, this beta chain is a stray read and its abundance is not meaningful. CDR3 sequence reads: CSARGTGITDTQYF. The DNA for the CDR3 is TGCAGTGCTAGAGGGACAGGGATCACAGATACGCAGTATTTT. This chain uses TRBV20-1 with TRBJ2-3, with TRBD1 identical over 8 bases. Losses at the gene ends were 1 base for V and 2 bases for J; bases not matched to a gene: 2. Germline-derived CDR1 and CDR2 are DFQATT and SNEGSKA (reference sequence). The CDR3 has 14 residues.

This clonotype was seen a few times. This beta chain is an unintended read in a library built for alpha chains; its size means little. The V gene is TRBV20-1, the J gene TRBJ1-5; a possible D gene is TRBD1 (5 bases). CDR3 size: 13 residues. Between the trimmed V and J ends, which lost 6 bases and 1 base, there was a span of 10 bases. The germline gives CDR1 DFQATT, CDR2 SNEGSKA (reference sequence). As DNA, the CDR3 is TGCAGTGCCGGGGGAACGAGCAATCAGCCCCAGCATTTT. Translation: CSAGGTSNQPQHF.

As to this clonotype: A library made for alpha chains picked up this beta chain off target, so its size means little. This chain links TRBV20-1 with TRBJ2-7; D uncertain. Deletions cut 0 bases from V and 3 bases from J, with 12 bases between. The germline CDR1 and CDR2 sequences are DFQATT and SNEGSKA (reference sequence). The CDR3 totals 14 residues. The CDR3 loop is CSAREMSSDYEQYF. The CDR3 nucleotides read TGCAGTGCTAGAGAGATGAGTTCGGACTACGAGCAGTACTTC.

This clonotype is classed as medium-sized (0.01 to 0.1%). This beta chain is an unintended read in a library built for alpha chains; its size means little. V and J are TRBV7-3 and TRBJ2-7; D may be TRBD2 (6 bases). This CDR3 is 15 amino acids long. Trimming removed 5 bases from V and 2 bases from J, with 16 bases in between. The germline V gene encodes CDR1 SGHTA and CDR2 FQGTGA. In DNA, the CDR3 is TGTGCCAGCAGCCCCAGTCCGGGGGACGCCTACGAGCAGTACTTC. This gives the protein CASSPSPGDAYEQYF.

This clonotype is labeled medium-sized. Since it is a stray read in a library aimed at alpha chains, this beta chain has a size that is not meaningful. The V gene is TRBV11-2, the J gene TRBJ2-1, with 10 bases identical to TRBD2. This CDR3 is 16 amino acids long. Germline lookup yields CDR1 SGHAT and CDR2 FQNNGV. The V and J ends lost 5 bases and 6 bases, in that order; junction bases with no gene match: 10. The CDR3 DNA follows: TGTGCCAGCAGCCCTAGCGGGGGCTACGGCAGCAATGAGCAGTTCTTC. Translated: CASSPSGGYGSNEQFF.

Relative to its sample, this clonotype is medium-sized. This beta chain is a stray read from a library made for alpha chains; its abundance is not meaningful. The CDR3 coding sequence is TGCAGTGCTACGGACAGGGGGCAGGGCACAGATACGCAGTATTTT. Residues: CSATDRGQGTDTQYF. The chain combines TRBV20-1 with TRBJ2-3; TRBD1 agrees at 11 bases. The CDR3 has 15 residues. V dropped 4 bases and J dropped 1; count of bases not matched to a gene: 4. Germline V CDR1 and CDR2: DFQATT, SNEGSKA (reference sequence).

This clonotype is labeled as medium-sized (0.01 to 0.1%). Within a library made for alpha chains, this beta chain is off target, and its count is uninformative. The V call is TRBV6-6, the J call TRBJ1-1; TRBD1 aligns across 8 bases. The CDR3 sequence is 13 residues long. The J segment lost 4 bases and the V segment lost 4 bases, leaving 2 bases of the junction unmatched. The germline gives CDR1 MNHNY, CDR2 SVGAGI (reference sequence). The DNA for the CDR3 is TGTGCCAGCAGTTTACAGGGGGTCACTGAAGCTTTCTTT. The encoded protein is CASSLQGVTEAFF.

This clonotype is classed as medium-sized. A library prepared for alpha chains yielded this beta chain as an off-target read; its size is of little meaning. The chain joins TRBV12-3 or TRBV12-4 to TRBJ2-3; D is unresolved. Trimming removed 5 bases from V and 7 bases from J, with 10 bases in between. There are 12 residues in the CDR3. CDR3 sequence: CASSRSRYTQYF. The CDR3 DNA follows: TGTGCCAGCAGTCGAAGCCGGTATACGCAGTATTTT.

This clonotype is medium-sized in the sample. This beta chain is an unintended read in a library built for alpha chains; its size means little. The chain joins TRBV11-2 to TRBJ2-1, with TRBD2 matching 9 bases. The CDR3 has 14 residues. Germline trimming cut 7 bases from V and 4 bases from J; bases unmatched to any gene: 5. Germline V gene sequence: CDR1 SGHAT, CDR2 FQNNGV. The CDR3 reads CASTLAGGYNEQFF. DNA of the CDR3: TGTGCCAGCACCTTGGCGGGAGGGTACAATGAGCAGTTCTTC.

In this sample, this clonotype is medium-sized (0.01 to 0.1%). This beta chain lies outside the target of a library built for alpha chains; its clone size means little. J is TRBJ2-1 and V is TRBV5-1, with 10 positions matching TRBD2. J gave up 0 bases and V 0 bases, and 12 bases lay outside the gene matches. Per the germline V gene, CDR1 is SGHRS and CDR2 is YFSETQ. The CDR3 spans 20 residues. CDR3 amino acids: CASSLVRLAGLTRSYNEQFF. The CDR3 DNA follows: TGCGCCAGCAGCTTGGTAAGACTAGCGGGTCTTACACGCTCCTACAATGAGCAGTTCTTC.

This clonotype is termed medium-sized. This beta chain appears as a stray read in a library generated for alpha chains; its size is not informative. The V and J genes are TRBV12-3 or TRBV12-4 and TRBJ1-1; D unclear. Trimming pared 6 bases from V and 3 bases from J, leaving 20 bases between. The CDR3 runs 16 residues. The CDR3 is CASSLQSTDPHTEAFF. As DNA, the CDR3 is TGTGCCAGCAGCCTCCAATCGACGGATCCCCACACTGAAGCTTTCTTT.

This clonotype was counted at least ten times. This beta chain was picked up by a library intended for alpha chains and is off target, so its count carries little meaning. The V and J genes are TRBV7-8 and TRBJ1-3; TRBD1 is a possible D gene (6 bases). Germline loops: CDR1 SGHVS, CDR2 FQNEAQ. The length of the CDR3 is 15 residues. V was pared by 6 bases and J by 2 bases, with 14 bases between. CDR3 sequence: CASRPPGAAGNTIYF. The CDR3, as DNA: TGTGCCAGCAGACCCCCGGGGGCCGCTGGAAACACCATATATTTT.

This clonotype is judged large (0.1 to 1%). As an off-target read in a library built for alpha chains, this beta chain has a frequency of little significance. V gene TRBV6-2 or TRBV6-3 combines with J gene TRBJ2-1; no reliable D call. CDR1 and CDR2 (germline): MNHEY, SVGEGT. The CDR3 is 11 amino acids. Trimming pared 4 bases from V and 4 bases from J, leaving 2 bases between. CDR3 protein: CASSLYNEQFF. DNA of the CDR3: TGTGCCAGCAGTTTATACAATGAGCAGTTCTTC.

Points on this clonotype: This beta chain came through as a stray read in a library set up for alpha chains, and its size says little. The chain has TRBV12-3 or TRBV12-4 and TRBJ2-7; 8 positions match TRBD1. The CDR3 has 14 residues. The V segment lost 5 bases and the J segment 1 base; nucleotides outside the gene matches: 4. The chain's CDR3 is CASSPDRGSYEQYF. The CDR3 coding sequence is TGTGCCAGCAGTCCAGACAGGGGATCCTACGAGCAGTACTTC.

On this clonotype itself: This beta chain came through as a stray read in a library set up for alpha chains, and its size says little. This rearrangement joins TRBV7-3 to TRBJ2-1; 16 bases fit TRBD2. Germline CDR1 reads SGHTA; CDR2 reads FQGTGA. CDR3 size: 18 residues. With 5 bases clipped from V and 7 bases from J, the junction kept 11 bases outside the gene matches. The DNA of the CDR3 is TGTGCCAGCAGCAACCCCGGGACTAGCGGGAGGGCCGGTAATGAGCAGTTCTTC. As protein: CASSNPGTSGRAGNEQFF.

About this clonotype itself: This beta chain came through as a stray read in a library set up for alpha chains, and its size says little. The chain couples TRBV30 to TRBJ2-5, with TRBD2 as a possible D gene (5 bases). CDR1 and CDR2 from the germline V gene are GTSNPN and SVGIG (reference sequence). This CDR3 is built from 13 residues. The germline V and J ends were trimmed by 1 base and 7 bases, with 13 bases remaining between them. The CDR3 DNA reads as TGTGCCTGGAGTGGGCCCGGGGTGGGGACCCAGTACTTC. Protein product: CAWSGPGVGTQYF.

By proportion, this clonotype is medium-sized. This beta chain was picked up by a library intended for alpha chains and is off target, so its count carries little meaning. This CDR3 is CASTGGRNSPLHF. The CDR3 DNA sequence: TGTGCTTCAACGGGAGGGAGGAATTCACCCCTCCACTTT. The V and J genes are TRBV27 and TRBJ1-6, with no clear D. Germline CDR1 is MNHEY and CDR2 is SMNVEV (reference sequence). The CDR3 is 13 residues long.

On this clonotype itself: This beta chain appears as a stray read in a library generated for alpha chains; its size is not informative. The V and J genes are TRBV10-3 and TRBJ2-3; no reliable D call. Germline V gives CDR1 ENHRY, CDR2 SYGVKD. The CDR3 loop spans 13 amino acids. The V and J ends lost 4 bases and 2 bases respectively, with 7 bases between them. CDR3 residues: CAISGTATDTQYF. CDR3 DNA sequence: TGTGCCATCAGTGGAACAGCCACAGATACGCAGTATTTT.

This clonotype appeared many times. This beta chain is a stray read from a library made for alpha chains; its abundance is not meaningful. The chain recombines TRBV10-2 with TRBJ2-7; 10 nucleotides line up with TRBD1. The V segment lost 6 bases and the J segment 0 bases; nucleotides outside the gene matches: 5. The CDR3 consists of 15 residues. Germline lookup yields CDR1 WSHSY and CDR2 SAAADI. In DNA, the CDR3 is TGCGCCAGCAGACCGGGACAGGGGAGCTCCTACGAGCAGTACTTC. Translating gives CASRPGQGSSYEQYF.

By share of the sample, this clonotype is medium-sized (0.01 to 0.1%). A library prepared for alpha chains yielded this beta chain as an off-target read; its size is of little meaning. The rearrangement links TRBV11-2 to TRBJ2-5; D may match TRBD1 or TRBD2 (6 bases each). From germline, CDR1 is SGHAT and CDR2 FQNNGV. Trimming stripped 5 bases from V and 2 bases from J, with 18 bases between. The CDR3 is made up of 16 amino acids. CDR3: CASSPGARGAQETQYF. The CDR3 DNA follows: TGTGCCAGCAGCCCAGGCGCGAGGGGGGCTCAAGAGACCCAGTACTTC.

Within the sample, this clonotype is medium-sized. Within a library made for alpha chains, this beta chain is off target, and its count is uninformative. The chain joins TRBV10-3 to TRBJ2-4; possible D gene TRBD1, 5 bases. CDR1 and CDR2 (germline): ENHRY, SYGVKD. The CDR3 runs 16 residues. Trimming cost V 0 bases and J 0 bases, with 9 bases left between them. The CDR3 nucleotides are TGTGCCATCAGTGAGTCGCGACAGACAGCCAAAAACATTCAGTACTTC. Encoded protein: CAISESRQTAKNIQYF.

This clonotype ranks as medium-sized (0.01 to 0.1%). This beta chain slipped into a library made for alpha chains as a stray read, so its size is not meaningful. The CDR3: CSARGGGPRGYEQYF. The CDR3 bases are TGCAGTGCTAGAGGGGGCGGTCCGAGGGGCTACGAGCAGTACTTC. The V call is TRBV20-1, the J call TRBJ2-7; D is perhaps TRBD1 or TRBD2 (5 bases each). Germline V gene sequence: CDR1 DFQATT, CDR2 SNEGSKA (reference sequence). The CDR3 runs 15 residues. V was pared by 1 base and J by 3 bases, with 16 bases between.

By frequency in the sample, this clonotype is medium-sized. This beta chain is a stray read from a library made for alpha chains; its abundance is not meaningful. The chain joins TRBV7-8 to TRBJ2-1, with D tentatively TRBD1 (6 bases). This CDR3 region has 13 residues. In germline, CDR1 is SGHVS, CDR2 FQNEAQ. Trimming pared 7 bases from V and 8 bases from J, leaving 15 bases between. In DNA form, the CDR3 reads TGTGCCAGCATTAGGCTACAGGGCGATGAGCAGTTCTTC. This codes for CASIRLQGDEQFF.

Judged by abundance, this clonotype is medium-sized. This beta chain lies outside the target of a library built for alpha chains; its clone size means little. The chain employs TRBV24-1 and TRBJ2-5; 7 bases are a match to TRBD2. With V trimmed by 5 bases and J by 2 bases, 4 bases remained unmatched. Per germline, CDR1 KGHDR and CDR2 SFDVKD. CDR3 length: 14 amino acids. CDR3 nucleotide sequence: TGTGCCACCAGTGTAGCGGGCCTACAAGAGACCCAGTACTTC. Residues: CATSVAGLQETQYF.

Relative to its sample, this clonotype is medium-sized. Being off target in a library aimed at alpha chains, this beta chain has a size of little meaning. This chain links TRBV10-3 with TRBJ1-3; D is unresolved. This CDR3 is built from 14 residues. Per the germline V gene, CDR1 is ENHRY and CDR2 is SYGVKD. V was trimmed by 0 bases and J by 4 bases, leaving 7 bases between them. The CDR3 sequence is CAISESGFGNTIYF. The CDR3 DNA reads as TGTGCCATCAGTGAGTCGGGTTTCGGAAACACCATATATTTT.